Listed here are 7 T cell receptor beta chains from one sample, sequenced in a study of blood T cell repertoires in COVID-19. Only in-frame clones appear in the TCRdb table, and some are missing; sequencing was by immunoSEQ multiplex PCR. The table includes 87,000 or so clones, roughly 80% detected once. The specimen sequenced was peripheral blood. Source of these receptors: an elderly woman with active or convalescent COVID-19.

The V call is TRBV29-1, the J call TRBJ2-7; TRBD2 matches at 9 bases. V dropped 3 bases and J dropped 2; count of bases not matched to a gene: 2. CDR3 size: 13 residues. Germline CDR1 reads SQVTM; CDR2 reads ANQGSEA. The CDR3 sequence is CSVDVAGAYEQYF. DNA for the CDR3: TGCAGCGTTGACGTAGCGGGAGCCTACGAGCAGTACTTC.

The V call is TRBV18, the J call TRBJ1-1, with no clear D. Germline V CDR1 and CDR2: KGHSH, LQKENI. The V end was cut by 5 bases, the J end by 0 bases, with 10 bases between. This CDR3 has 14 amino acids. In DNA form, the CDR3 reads TGTGCCAGCTCATCAGGCTTCATGAACACTGAAGCTTTCTTT. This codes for CASSSGFMNTEAFF.

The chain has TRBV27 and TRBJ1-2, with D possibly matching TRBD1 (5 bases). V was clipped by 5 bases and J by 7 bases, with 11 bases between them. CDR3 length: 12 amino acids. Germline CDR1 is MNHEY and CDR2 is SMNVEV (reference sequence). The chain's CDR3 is CASSPVGAGYTF. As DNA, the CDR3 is TGTGCCAGCAGTCCGGTTGGGGCTGGCTACACCTTC.

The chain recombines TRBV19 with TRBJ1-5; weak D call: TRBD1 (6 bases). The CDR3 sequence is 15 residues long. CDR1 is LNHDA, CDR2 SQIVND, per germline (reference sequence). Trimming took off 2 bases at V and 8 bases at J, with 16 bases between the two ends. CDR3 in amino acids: CASSITGIAGEPQHF. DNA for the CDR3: TGTGCCAGTAGTATAACGGGGATCGCAGGGGAGCCCCAGCATTTT.

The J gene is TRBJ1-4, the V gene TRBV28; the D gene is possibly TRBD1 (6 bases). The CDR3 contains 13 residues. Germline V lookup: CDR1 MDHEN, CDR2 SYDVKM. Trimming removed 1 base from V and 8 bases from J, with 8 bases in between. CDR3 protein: CASSLYRDEKLFF. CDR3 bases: TGTGCCAGCAGTTTATACAGGGACGAAAAACTGTTTTTT.

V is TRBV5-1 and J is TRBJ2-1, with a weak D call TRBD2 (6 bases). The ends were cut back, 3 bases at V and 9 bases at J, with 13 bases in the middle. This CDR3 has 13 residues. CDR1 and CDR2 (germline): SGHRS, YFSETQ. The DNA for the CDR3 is TGCGCCAGCAGCTCGGCGACTAGGCGTGAGCAGTTCTTC. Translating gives CASSSATRREQFF.

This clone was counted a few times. The CDR3 here is CASSYLTSRHTDTQYF. The CDR3 DNA reads TGTGCCAGCAGTTACTTAACTAGTCGGCACACAGATACGCAGTATTTT. V usage is TRBV6-2 or TRBV6-3 and J usage is TRBJ2-3; weak D call: TRBD2 (5 bases). CDR1 MNHEY and CDR2 SVGEGT come from the germline V gene. V was trimmed by 1 base and J by 2 bases, leaving 13 bases between them. The CDR3 totals 16 residues.